Below are 30 T cell receptor beta chains sequenced from a single sample in a study of control samples from healthy donors and cancer patients. The repertoire was sequenced with immunoSEQ multiplex PCR; TCRdb's copy has only in-frame clones and lacks some. The data hold approximately 110,000 clones, with more than 85% observed a single time. Sequencing was performed on blood. The receptor source for this set is a woman aged 45 to 65 in good health.

The chain is built from TRBV6-6 and TRBJ1-5; D ambiguous. CDR1 and CDR2 (germline): MNHNY, SVGAGI (reference sequence). The CDR3 runs 15 residues. Trimming left V 4 bases short and J 0 bases short, with 10 bases between. The CDR3 loop reads CASSSGSYSNQPQHF. In nucleotides, the CDR3 is TGTGCCAGCAGTTCGGGCAGTTATAGCAATCAGCCCCAGCATTTT.

The chain joins TRBV19 to TRBJ1-2; TRBD1 agrees at 8 bases. CDR3 length: 14 amino acids. The germline gives CDR1 LNHDA, CDR2 SQIVND (reference sequence). V was clipped by 11 bases and J by 4 bases; unmatched bases: 12. CDR3 sequence: CAVGGSRGPYGYTF. Here the CDR3 DNA reads TGTGCCGTCGGGGGGAGCAGGGGGCCCTATGGCTACACCTTC. Full variable domain (missing parts from reference TRBV19 and TRBJ1-2): DGGITQSPKYLFRKEGQNVTLSCEQNLNHDAMYWYRQDPGQGLRLIYYSQIVNDFQKGDIAEGYSVSREKKESFPLTVTSAQKNPTAFYLCAVGGSRGPYGYTFGSGTRLTVV.

V and J are TRBV19 and TRBJ2-1; D may be TRBD1 or TRBD2 (5 bases each). Germline values: CDR1 LNHDA, CDR2 SQIVND (reference sequence). With 3 bases removed from V and 9 bases from J, the gap between germline ends came to 12 bases. The CDR3 spans 13 residues. CDR3 nucleotide sequence: TGTGCCAGTAGTATTATACGGGACCCTGAGCAGTTCTTC. As protein: CASSIIRDPEQFF.

This clone appeared a few times. The chain carries TRBV7-6 and TRBJ2-1; no definite D call. CDR3 size: 12 residues. The germline CDR1 and CDR2 sequences are SGHVS and FNYEAQ. V was trimmed by 1 base and J by 8 bases, leaving 6 bases between them. The DNA for the CDR3 is TGTGCCAGCAGCTTAGATGTCTATGAGCAGTTCTTC. Its protein product is CASSLDVYEQFF.

The gene calls are TRBV11-2 and TRBJ2-1, with 9 positions matching TRBD1. Losses at the gene ends were 1 base for V and 6 bases for J; bases not matched to a gene: 4. Germline V gene sequence: CDR1 SGHAT, CDR2 FQNNGV. This CDR3 is built from 15 residues. CDR3 residues: CASSLVQGAGNEQFF. DNA of the CDR3: TGTGCCAGCAGCTTAGTACAGGGGGCTGGCAATGAGCAGTTCTTC.

This chain connects TRBV7-9 to TRBJ1-2; tentative D call: TRBD1 (6 bases). Germline values: CDR1 SEHNR, CDR2 FQNEAQ (reference sequence). CDR3 length: 15 amino acids. V was cut by 1 base and J by 8 bases, with 17 bases left in between. This CDR3 reads CASSLEGQRQRGYTF. CDR3 DNA sequence: TGTGCCAGCAGCTTAGAAGGACAGAGGCAACGCGGCTACACCTTC.

This chain joins TRBV14 and TRBJ2-2; tentative D call: TRBD1 (5 bases). Germline V gene lookup returns CDR1 SGHDN and CDR2 FVKESK. The CDR3 loop spans 17 amino acids. Trimming took 5 bases from V and 0 from J, leaving 16 bases between them. This CDR3 is CASSSRPDTPNTGELFF. The CDR3 nucleotides are TGTGCCAGCAGCTCCCGACCGGACACACCGAACACCGGGGAGCTGTTTTTT.

The chain employs TRBV24-1 and TRBJ1-1; a possible D gene is TRBD1 (5 bases). Trimming left V 2 bases short and J 10 bases short, with 19 bases between. The CDR3 covers 15 residues. Germline loops: CDR1 KGHDR, CDR2 SFDVKD. The CDR3 DNA follows: TGTGCCACCAGTGATTCCGGGGGGGACCCGGCTGGAGCTTTCTTT. This codes for CATSDSGGDPAGAFF.

The sample holds one count of this clone. This chain connects TRBV18 to TRBJ1-6, with D possibly matching TRBD1 (6 bases). V lost 2 bases to trimming and J lost 2 bases, with 13 bases between them. CDR3 size: 17 residues. In germline, CDR1 is KGHSH, CDR2 LQKENI. The CDR3 nucleotides are TGTGCCAGCTCACCAAGCGGGGGGCTGGCCTATAATTCACCCCTCCACTTT. Translated, it gives CASSPSGGLAYNSPLHF.

J is TRBJ1-6 and V is TRBV6-5; D is ambiguous. The ends were cut back, 3 bases at V and 6 bases at J, with 12 bases in the middle. The CDR3 is 15 residues long. Germline-derived CDR1 and CDR2 are MNHEY and SVGAGI. The CDR3 sequence is CASSYFGTVNSPLHF. In DNA form, the CDR3 reads TGTGCCAGCAGTTATTTCGGAACAGTTAATTCACCCCTCCACTTT.

This clone was observed once. This chain uses TRBV11-2 with TRBJ2-3; D gene unclear. V was cut by 1 base and J by 7 bases, with 6 bases left in between. Per germline, CDR1 SGHAT and CDR2 FQNNGV. The CDR3 is 12 residues long. The DNA for the CDR3 is TGTGCCAGCAGCTTAGCGGCGTATACGCAGTATTTT. Translated, it gives CASSLAAYTQYF.

This clone was found a few times. The chain uses TRBV30 and TRBJ1-1, with D perhaps TRBD1 (5 bases). The V and J ends lost 3 bases and 7 bases respectively, with 9 bases between them. The CDR3 consists of 11 residues. Germline V gene lookup returns CDR1 GTSNPN and CDR2 SVGIG (reference sequence). The CDR3 nucleotides are TGTGCCTGGAGCCGACAGATTGAAGCTTTCTTT. Translation: CAWSRQIEAFF.

The chain uses TRBV7-2 and TRBJ1-1; D gene uncertain. CDR3 length equals 15 residues. Germline loops: CDR1 SGHTA, CDR2 FQGNSA. The V and J ends lost 3 bases and 2 bases respectively, with 13 bases between them. The CDR3: CASSFQRPKNTEAFF. CDR3 nucleotide sequence: TGTGCCAGCAGCTTCCAGCGACCGAAAAACACTGAAGCTTTCTTT.

CDR3 region: CATSRGADQPQHF. CDR3 coding DNA: TGTGCCACCAGCAGAGGGGCGGATCAGCCCCAGCATTTT. The rearrangement uses TRBV15 and TRBJ1-5; no reliable D call. Trimming stripped 1 base from V and 5 bases from J, with 6 bases between. Per germline, CDR1 LNHNV and CDR2 YYDKDF (reference sequence). The CDR3 consists of 13 residues.

The chain recombines TRBV6-5 with TRBJ2-1; possible D gene TRBD1, 6 bases. Germline values: CDR1 MNHEY, CDR2 SVGAGI. The V and J ends lost 5 bases and 6 bases respectively, with 17 bases between them. CDR3 size: 15 residues. In nucleotides, the CDR3 is TGTGCCAGCAGTCAACGGCCAGGGGTGAGCAATGAGCAGTTCTTC. Its protein is CASSQRPGVSNEQFF.

CDR3 sequence reads: CASSLTRGTDYGYTF. The CDR3 DNA reads as TGTGCCAGCAGCCTCACTCGGGGGACAGACTATGGCTACACCTTC. This rearrangement joins TRBV7-9 to TRBJ1-2; 7 positions agree with TRBD1. Germline loops: CDR1 SEHNR, CDR2 FQNEAQ (reference sequence). The V segment lost 5 bases and the J segment 3 bases; nucleotides outside the gene matches: 9. The CDR3 totals 15 residues.

The chain combines TRBV5-1 with TRBJ2-1, with D tentatively TRBD2 (6 bases). V was shortened by 6 bases and J by 0 bases, with 16 bases between the two germline ends. This CDR3 contains 16 residues. CDR1 SGHRS and CDR2 YFSETQ come from the germline V gene. DNA of the CDR3: TGCGCCAGCACCCTGGAGGGCCGGAGCTCCTACAATGAGCAGTTCTTC. Its translation: CASTLEGRSSYNEQFF.

The V call is TRBV3-1 (or the pseudogene TRBV3-2), the J call TRBJ2-7; 8 nucleotides match TRBD1. Trimming took 4 bases from V and 0 from J; bases not matched to a gene: 8. Germline CDR1 and CDR2: LGHDT and YNNKEL (reference sequence). The CDR3 is made up of 16 amino acids. The CDR3 bases are TGTGCCAGCAGCCCCCCCCACAGGGGGTACTCCTACGAGCAGTACTTC. Residues: CASSPPHRGYSYEQYF.

The chain combines TRBV30 with TRBJ1-4, with D possibly matching TRBD1 (5 bases). The germline V and J ends were trimmed by 3 bases and 0 bases, with 14 bases remaining between them. The germline gives CDR1 GTSNPN, CDR2 SVGIG (reference sequence). CDR3 length: 16 residues. In DNA form, the CDR3 reads TGTGCCTGGAGCCTCGGGGGTCTGACAACTAATGAAAAACTGTTTTTT. This gives the protein CAWSLGGLTTNEKLFF.

The gene calls are TRBV3-1 (or the pseudogene TRBV3-2) and TRBJ1-1; D not certain. Per germline, CDR1 LGHDT and CDR2 YNNKEL (reference sequence). The V end lost 4 bases, the J end lost 2 bases, and 2 bases lay between the germline ends. The CDR3 is 11 amino acids. CDR3 nucleotides: TGTGCCAGCAGCCTAAACACTGAAGCTTTCTTT. The encoded protein is CASSLNTEAFF.

V is TRBV7-2 and J is TRBJ2-4; tentative D call: TRBD2 (5 bases). The germline gives CDR1 SGHTA, CDR2 FQGNSA. This CDR3 has 12 amino acids. Trimming took 6 bases from V and 7 from J, leaving 10 bases between them. The CDR3 DNA reads TGTGCCAGCAGTGGTGGCGGGAACATTCAGTACTTC. Translation gives CASSGGGNIQYF. The full variable domain, rest sourced from reference TRBV7-2 and TRBJ2-4, is GAGVSQSPSNKVTEKGKDVELRCDPISGHTALYWYRQSLGQGLEFLIYFQGNSAPDKSGLPSDRFSAERTGGSVSTLTIQRTQQEDSAVYLCASSGGGNIQYFGAGTRLSVL.

The rearrangement links TRBV6-5 to TRBJ2-6; the D gene is possibly TRBD2 (6 bases). The CDR3 length is 15 residues. V was clipped by 7 bases and J by 1 base, with 11 bases between them. From germline, CDR1 is MNHEY and CDR2 SVGAGI. The CDR3 DNA reads as TGTGCCAGCACCTCTGGGGGGTCTGGGGCCAACGTCCTGACTTTC. Its translation: CASTSGGSGANVLTF.

The V and J genes are TRBV9 and TRBJ2-7; TRBD2 agrees at 13 bases. Germline trimming cut 0 bases from V and 3 bases from J; bases unmatched to any gene: 3. The CDR3 spans 16 residues. Per germline, CDR1 SGDLS and CDR2 YYNGEE. The CDR3 reads CASSVELAGGIYEQYF. The DNA for the CDR3 is TGTGCCAGCAGCGTAGAACTAGCGGGGGGGATCTACGAGCAGTACTTC. The full variable domain, rest sourced from reference TRBV9 and TRBJ2-7, is DSGVTQTPKHLITATGQRVTLRCSPRSGDLSVYWYQQSLDQGLQFLIQYYNGEERAKGNILERFSAQQFPDLHSELNLSSLELGDSALYFCASSVELAGGIYEQYFGPGTRLTVT.

This chain connects TRBV2 to TRBJ1-2, with a possible D match to TRBD1 (5 bases). The V end lost 6 bases, the J end lost 6 bases, and 8 bases lay between the germline ends. The CDR3 covers 11 residues. Germline V lookup: CDR1 SNHLY, CDR2 FYNNEI. The CDR3: CASRTGDGYTF. The CDR3 region has the DNA TGTGCCAGCAGAACAGGTGATGGCTACACCTTC. The full variable domain, in which reference TRBV2 and TRBJ1-2 provide the parts outside the CDR3, is EPEVTQTPSHQVTQMGQEVILRCVPISNHLYFYWYRQILGQKVEFLVSFYNNEISEKSEIFDDQFSVERPDGSNFTLKIRSTKLEDSAMYFCASRTGDGYTFGSGTRLTVV.

This clone was found once. V usage is TRBV12-3 or TRBV12-4 and J usage is TRBJ2-3; D not certain. V was trimmed by 6 bases and J by 3 bases, leaving 4 bases between them. The CDR3 runs 11 residues. This CDR3 is CASRGTDTQYF. The CDR3 DNA reads TGTGCCAGCAGGGGAACAGATACGCAGTATTTT.

As DNA, the CDR3 is TGTGCCAGTAGAGAGGGTCAGGGGCTCGGCGACATTCAGTACTTC. Translated: CASREGQGLGDIQYF. This sequence joins TRBV19 and TRBJ2-4, with D possibly being TRBD1 (6 bases). The germline V and J ends were trimmed by 6 bases and 8 bases, with 20 bases remaining between them. CDR3 length equals 15 residues. Germline CDR1 is LNHDA and CDR2 is SQIVND (reference sequence).

This chain joins TRBV5-6 and TRBJ2-2; perhaps TRBD1 as D (6 bases). The CDR3 is 15 residues long. Trimming stripped 3 bases from V and 6 bases from J, with 15 bases between. Germline V lookup: CDR1 SGHDT, CDR2 YYEEEE. Here the CDR3 reads CASSSDRYPPGELFF. The CDR3 DNA is TGTGCCAGCAGCTCAGACAGGTACCCCCCCGGGGAGCTGTTTTTT.

This chain connects TRBV6-1 to TRBJ2-7, with D perhaps TRBD2 (6 bases). Trimming removed 2 bases from V and 4 bases from J, with 9 bases in between. Germline-derived CDR1 and CDR2 are MNHNS and SASEGT. This CDR3 is 13 amino acids long. The CDR3 DNA reads as TGTGCCAGCAGTGAATGGGCGGGGTACGAGCAGTACGTC. Translated, it gives CASSEWAGYEQYV.

This clone occurred once. The gene calls are TRBV11-2 and TRBJ1-6; the match to TRBD1 covers 10 bases. The germline V gene encodes CDR1 SGHAT and CDR2 FQNNGV. Germline trimming cut 0 bases from V and 9 bases from J; bases unmatched to any gene: 5. The CDR3 runs 16 residues. CDR3 residues: CASSLDTGTGASPLHF. The DNA of the CDR3 is TGTGCCAGCAGCTTAGACACCGGGACAGGGGCTTCACCCCTCCACTTT.

This clone showed up just once. The rearrangement joins TRBV4-1 to TRBJ2-1; 15 nucleotides match TRBD2. Trimming removed 2 bases from V and 0 bases from J; junction bases left unmatched: 8. This CDR3 has 20 amino acids. The V gene's germline CDR1 is MGHRA and CDR2 YSYEKL. DNA of the CDR3: TGCGCCAGCAGCCAACCCGGACTAGCGGGAGGGATGAGCTCCTACAATGAGCAGTTCTTC. Its translation: CASSQPGLAGGMSSYNEQFF.